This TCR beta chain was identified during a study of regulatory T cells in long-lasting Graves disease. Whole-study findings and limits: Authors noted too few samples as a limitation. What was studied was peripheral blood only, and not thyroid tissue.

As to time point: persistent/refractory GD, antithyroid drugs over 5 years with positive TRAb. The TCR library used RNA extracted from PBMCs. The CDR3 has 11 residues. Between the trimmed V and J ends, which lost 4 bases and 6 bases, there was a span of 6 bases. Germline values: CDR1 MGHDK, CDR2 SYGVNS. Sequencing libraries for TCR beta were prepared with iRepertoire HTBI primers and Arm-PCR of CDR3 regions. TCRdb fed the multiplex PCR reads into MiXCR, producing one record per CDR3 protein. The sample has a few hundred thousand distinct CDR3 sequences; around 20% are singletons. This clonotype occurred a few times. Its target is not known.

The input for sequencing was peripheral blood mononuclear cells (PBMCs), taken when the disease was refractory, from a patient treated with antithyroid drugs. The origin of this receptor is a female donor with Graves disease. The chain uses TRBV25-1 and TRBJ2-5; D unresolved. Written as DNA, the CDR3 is TGTGCCAGCAGTGCCTTCCAGACCCAGTACTTC. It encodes CASSAFQTQYF.